A selection of T cell receptor beta chains follows, all from one sample in a study of Graves' ophthalmopathy and Graves' hyperthyroidism. TCRdb re-called the multiplex PCR reads with MiXCR, one entry per CDR3 protein. The repertoire holds 500,000 to 800,000 distinct CDR3 sequences, with about 41% as singletons. Sequencing was performed on peripheral blood. These receptors originate from an adult man with Graves' ophthalmopathy. The CDR3 runs from the conserved cysteine through the conserved F or W. A D gene is named only where the DNA matches it firmly. A row's size may be missing; if present it is once, few, many or a size class.

j_gene | abundance | d_gene | v_gene | CDR3aa | CDR3nt
TRBJ2-7 | few | TRBD2 | TRBV5-1 | CASSSLAGGTYEQYF | TGCGCCAGCAGCTCCTTAGCGGGGGGGACCTACGAGCAGTACTTC
TRBJ2-7 | few | TRBD2 | TRBV20-1 | CSASSGTYEQYF | TGCAGTGCTTCTAGCGGTACCTACGAGCAGTACTTC
TRBJ2-7 | many | . | TRBV20-1 | CSAREWRGTYEQYF | TGCAGTGCTAGAGAATGGCGGGGCACCTACGAGCAGTACTTC
TRBJ1-5 | many | . | TRBV29-1 | CSVKVHSNIERPQHF | TGCAGCGTTAAGGTCCATAGCAATATTGAGCGGCCCCAGCATTTT
TRBJ2-5 | . | . | TRBV7-9 | CASSVGDSQWETQYF | TGTGCCAGCAGCGTTGGCGACTCCCAGTGGGAGACCCAGTACTTC
TRBJ2-2 | . | TRBD1 | TRBV9 | CASNAPGTAAGELFF | TGTGCCAGCAACGCCCCTGGGACAGCTGCCGGGGAGCTGTTTTTT
TRBJ1-6 | . | . | TRBV25-1 | CASSEYKRGGNSPLHF | TGTGCCAGCAGTGAATATAAACGGGGAGGGAATTCACCCCTCCACTTT
TRBJ1-2 | many | TRBD1 | TRBV20-1 | CSARDSAGGHGYTF | TGCAGTGCTAGAGATTCGGCAGGGGGCCATGGCTACACCTTC
TRBJ2-7 | . | . | TRBV15 | CATSTLSYEQYF | TGTGCCACCAGCACCCTTTCCTACGAGCAGTACTTC
TRBJ2-7 | many | . | TRBV7-3 | CASSLWAGSHEQYF | TGTGCCAGCAGCTTATGGGCAGGGTCCCACGAGCAGTACTTC
TRBJ2-7 | . | TRBD2 | TRBV29-1 | CSVVGLAGPYEQYF | TGCAGCGTTGTGGGACTAGCGGGGCCCTACGAGCAGTACTTC
TRBJ1-2 | . | . | TRBV19 | CASSHSDVGGYGYTF | TGTGCCAGTAGTCACTCGGACGTCGGAGGCTATGGCTACACCTTC
TRBJ1-2 | many | TRBD1 | TRBV6-2/TRBV6-3 | CASSLTGRYGYTF | TGTGCCAGCAGCTTGACAGGGCGCTATGGCTACACCTTC
TRBJ1-6 | many | TRBD1 | TRBV10-3 | CASTGTGGSPLHF | TGTGCCTCCACCGGGACAGGGGGTTCACCCCTCCACTTT
TRBJ1-1 | many | TRBD1 | TRBV7-9 | CASTPGTASEAFF | TGTGCCAGCACCCCCGGGACAGCCTCTGAAGCTTTCTTT
TRBJ1-5 | . | . | TRBV20-1 | CSASGWDSNQPQHF | TGCAGTGCTAGCGGCTGGGACTCCAATCAGCCCCAGCATTTT
TRBJ2-2 | . | . | TRBV20-1 | CSATRGRGGELFF | TGCAGTGCTACTAGAGGGCGGGGCGGGGAGCTGTTTTTT
TRBJ2-5 | . | TRBD1 | TRBV5-1 | CASSWGTTGTETQYF | TGCGCCAGCAGCTGGGGTACGACAGGGACGGAGACCCAGTACTTC
TRBJ2-7 | many | TRBD1 | TRBV10-3 | CAISDSGQGTYEQYF | TGTGCCATCAGTGATTCGGGACAGGGAACCTACGAGCAGTACTTC
TRBJ2-7 | . | . | TRBV29-1 | CSSQDQAGYEQYF | TGCAGCAGCCAAGACCAGGCCGGCTACGAGCAGTACTTC
TRBJ2-5 | few | TRBD2 | TRBV13 | CASTRLAGDPTAETQYF | TGTGCCAGCACCAGACTAGCGGGGGACCCAACTGCGGAGACCCAGTACTTC
TRBJ1-2 | many | TRBD1 | TRBV10-3 | CASSAPPGQGYGYTF | TGTGCCAGCAGTGCCCCTCCGGGACAGGGGTATGGCTACACCTTC
TRBJ1-1 | many | . | TRBV2 | CASSASVGSAEAFF | TGTGCCAGCAGTGCATCCGTGGGGTCCGCTGAAGCTTTCTTT
TRBJ1-4 | many | . | TRBV5-6 | CASSLTVTSNEKLFF | TGTGCCAGCAGCTTGACGGTCACAAGTAATGAAAAACTGTTTTTT
TRBJ1-1 | many | . | TRBV6-5 | CASSYSRQDNTEAFF | TGTGCCAGCAGTTACTCAAGGCAGGACAACACTGAAGCTTTCTTT